The rows below give T cell receptor beta chains drawn from one sample of a study of cytomegalovirus exposure and HLA in healthy donors. TCRdb keeps only in-frame clones here, not all; method: immunoSEQ multiplex PCR. Here the sample spans over 200,000 clones, roughly 83% being singletons. Input material: PBMCs. The receptors were gathered from a woman in her thirties in good health and CMV-seropositive. The CDR3 runs from the conserved cysteine through the conserved F or W. Each record gives: V gene, J gene, D gene, clone size, CDR3 protein, CDR3 DNA. A D gene is named only where the DNA matches it firmly. Clone size is not always given. Where it is, it says once, few, many or a class for expanded clones.

v_call: TRBV7-3; j_call: TRBJ1-1; d_call: -; clone_size: -; cdr3_aa: CASSLGSVGSEAFF; cdr3_nt: TGTGCCAGCAGCTTAGGCAGTGTTGGATCTGAAGCTTTCTTT
v_call: TRBV29-1; j_call: TRBJ2-1; d_call: -; clone_size: -; cdr3_aa: CSVPPVGRIHTFNEQFF; cdr3_nt: TGCAGCGTTCCACCTGTGGGGCGGATCCACACCTTCAATGAGCAGTTCTTC
v_call: TRBV7-8; j_call: TRBJ1-1; d_call: -; clone_size: -; cdr3_aa: CAITDVLMNTEAFF; cdr3_nt: TGTGCCATTACGGACGTCTTAATGAACACTGAAGCTTTCTTT
v_call: TRBV19; j_call: TRBJ1-2; d_call: -; clone_size: -; cdr3_aa: CASTQTPGLGYTF; cdr3_nt: TGTGCCAGTACGCAGACCCCAGGGCTTGGCTACACCTTC
v_call: TRBV5-1; j_call: TRBJ2-5; d_call: TRBD2; clone_size: -; cdr3_aa: CASSPPIGGGETQYF; cdr3_nt: TGCGCCAGCAGCCCCCCAATTGGGGGGGGAGAGACCCAGTACTTC
v_call: TRBV4-3; j_call: TRBJ2-2; d_call: -; clone_size: -; cdr3_aa: CASSQNYRDVDTGELFF; cdr3_nt: TGCGCCAGCAGCCAGAATTACAGGGACGTTGACACCGGGGAGCTGTTTTTT
v_call: TRBV10-1; j_call: TRBJ2-3; d_call: -; clone_size: -; cdr3_aa: CASSEFQGSADTQYF; cdr3_nt: TGCGCCAGCAGTGAGTTCCAGGGTTCGGCAGATACGCAGTATTTT
v_call: TRBV6-1; j_call: TRBJ2-2; d_call: TRBD2; clone_size: -; cdr3_aa: CATRLAGVTGELFF; cdr3_nt: TGTGCCACCAGACTAGCGGGAGTTACCGGGGAGCTGTTTTTT
v_call: TRBV30; j_call: TRBJ2-2; d_call: -; clone_size: -; cdr3_aa: CAWSVLLRELFF; cdr3_nt: TGTGCCTGGAGTGTATTGTTACGGGAGCTGTTTTTT
v_call: TRBV9; j_call: TRBJ2-5; d_call: TRBD2; clone_size: -; cdr3_aa: CASSPRGLAGVETQYF; cdr3_nt: TGTGCCAGCAGCCCCCGTGGACTAGCGGGAGTTGAGACCCAGTACTTC
v_call: TRBV9; j_call: TRBJ2-3; d_call: TRBD2; clone_size: -; cdr3_aa: CASSAGTSGRTDTQYF; cdr3_nt: TGTGCCAGCAGCGCCGGGACTAGCGGGAGAACAGATACGCAGTATTTT
v_call: TRBV21-1; j_call: TRBJ2-5; d_call: -; clone_size: -; cdr3_aa: CASPLLGKLIETQYF; cdr3_nt: TGTGCCAGCCCCCTCTTGGGCAAGCTGATAGAGACCCAGTACTTC
v_call: TRBV5-1; j_call: TRBJ2-5; d_call: -; clone_size: -; cdr3_aa: CASSLAWETQYF; cdr3_nt: TGCGCCAGCAGCTTGGCATGGGAGACCCAGTACTTC
v_call: TRBV27; j_call: TRBJ1-1; d_call: -; clone_size: once; cdr3_aa: CASNQGPYRGGEAFF; cdr3_nt: TGTGCCAGCAACCAAGGCCCCTATCGTGGCGGGGAAGCTTTCTTT
v_call: TRBV5-1; j_call: TRBJ1-1; d_call: TRBD1; clone_size: -; cdr3_aa: CASSIQGYTEAFF; cdr3_nt: TGCGCCAGCAGCATACAGGGGTACACTGAAGCTTTCTTT
v_call: TRBV27; j_call: TRBJ1-1; d_call: -; clone_size: -; cdr3_aa: CASTPLGEGVGTEAFF; cdr3_nt: TGTGCCAGCACCCCTTTGGGGGAGGGTGTGGGGACTGAAGCTTTCTTT
v_call: TRBV19; j_call: TRBJ1-2; d_call: -; clone_size: few; cdr3_aa: CASSLQRTGGYGYTF; cdr3_nt: TGTGCCAGTAGCCTACAGAGGACCGGGGGATATGGCTACACCTTC
v_call: TRBV29-1; j_call: TRBJ1-1; d_call: -; clone_size: -; cdr3_aa: CSVELATLLTEAFF; cdr3_nt: TGCAGCGTCGAGCTAGCGACACTATTAACTGAAGCTTTCTTT
v_call: TRBV7-9; j_call: TRBJ2-5; d_call: TRBD2; clone_size: -; cdr3_aa: CASSLAQTSSQETQYF; cdr3_nt: TGTGCCAGCAGCTTAGCGCAGACTAGCAGTCAAGAGACCCAGTACTTC
v_call: TRBV20-1; j_call: TRBJ2-3; d_call: -; clone_size: -; cdr3_aa: CSASIPDTQYF; cdr3_nt: TGCAGTGCTAGTATCCCAGATACGCAGTATTTT
v_call: TRBV27; j_call: TRBJ1-1; d_call: TRBD1; clone_size: -; cdr3_aa: CASSSQGAGLTEAFF; cdr3_nt: TGTGCCAGCAGTAGCCAGGGGGCCGGGTTGACTGAAGCTTTCTTT
v_call: TRBV2; j_call: TRBJ1-4; d_call: TRBD1; clone_size: -; cdr3_aa: CASHGTGDEKLFF; cdr3_nt: TGTGCCAGCCACGGGACAGGGGATGAAAAACTGTTTTTT
v_call: TRBV2; j_call: TRBJ1-5; d_call: TRBD1; clone_size: -; cdr3_aa: CASRRTGVVNQPQHF; cdr3_nt: TGTGCCAGCAGGAGGACAGGGGTAGTAAATCAGCCCCAGCATTTT
v_call: TRBV19; j_call: TRBJ2-7; d_call: TRBD1; clone_size: -; cdr3_aa: CASSRTGGEEQYF; cdr3_nt: TGTGCCAGTAGTCGGACAGGGGGGGAAGAGCAGTACTTC
v_call: TRBV18; j_call: TRBJ2-2; d_call: -; clone_size: -; cdr3_aa: CASSPPSRQRGELFF; cdr3_nt: TGTGCCAGCTCACCACCGAGCCGACAGAGAGGGGAGCTGTTTTTT
v_call: TRBV18; j_call: TRBJ2-5; d_call: TRBD1; clone_size: once; cdr3_aa: CASSQKTGPALGETQYF; cdr3_nt: TGTGCCAGCTCACAAAAGACAGGGCCGGCCTTGGGGGAGACCCAGTACTTC
v_call: TRBV27; j_call: TRBJ2-5; d_call: -; clone_size: -; cdr3_aa: CASSLLQGVWETQYF; cdr3_nt: TGTGCCAGCAGTTTACTCCAGGGAGTGTGGGAGACCCAGTACTTC
v_call: TRBV2; j_call: TRBJ1-2; d_call: -; clone_size: -; cdr3_aa: CASSESWSIFDGYTF; cdr3_nt: TGTGCCAGCAGTGAATCATGGAGTATTTTCGACGGCTACACCTTC
v_call: TRBV2; j_call: TRBJ2-5; d_call: -; clone_size: -; cdr3_aa: CAIHRGLAVQETQYF; cdr3_nt: TGTGCCATTCATCGGGGGCTAGCGGTACAAGAGACCCAGTACTTC
v_call: TRBV28; j_call: TRBJ2-2; d_call: -; clone_size: -; cdr3_aa: CASSLPREEGNAGELFF; cdr3_nt: TGTGCCAGCAGTTTACCCAGGGAGGAGGGTAATGCCGGGGAGCTGTTTTTT
v_call: TRBV9; j_call: TRBJ2-3; d_call: -; clone_size: -; cdr3_aa: CASSVVELYTDTQYF; cdr3_nt: TGTGCCAGCAGCGTAGTTGAGTTATACACAGATACGCAGTATTTT
v_call: TRBV5-1; j_call: TRBJ1-1; d_call: -; clone_size: -; cdr3_aa: CASRRQVMNTEAFF; cdr3_nt: TGCGCCAGCAGGCGACAGGTCATGAACACTGAAGCTTTCTTT
v_call: TRBV30; j_call: TRBJ1-2; d_call: TRBD1; clone_size: few; cdr3_aa: CAWNSFGDWTGSVYGYTF; cdr3_nt: TGTGCCTGGAACTCATTTGGGGATTGGACAGGTTCCGTCTATGGCTACACCTTC
v_call: TRBV18; j_call: TRBJ1-2; d_call: -; clone_size: -; cdr3_aa: CASSPQTALLYGYTF; cdr3_nt: TGTGCCAGCTCACCCCAAACCGCACTTTTGTATGGCTACACCTTC
v_call: TRBV27; j_call: TRBJ1-2; d_call: TRBD1; clone_size: -; cdr3_aa: CASSYGLNPGQGLYGYTF; cdr3_nt: TGTGCCAGCAGTTATGGTTTGAACCCGGGACAGGGCCTCTATGGCTACACCTTC
v_call: TRBV30; j_call: TRBJ1-2; d_call: -; clone_size: once; cdr3_aa: CAWSPRVYYGYTF; cdr3_nt: TGTGCCTGGAGTCCCCGGGTTTATTATGGCTACACCTTC
v_call: TRBV6-5; j_call: TRBJ1-2; d_call: -; clone_size: -; cdr3_aa: CASSGTYYGYTF; cdr3_nt: TGTGCCAGCAGTGGAACGTACTATGGCTACACCTTC
v_call: TRBV4-1; j_call: TRBJ2-7; d_call: -; clone_size: -; cdr3_aa: CASSLQVDYEQYF; cdr3_nt: TGCGCCAGCAGCCTCCAAGTAGACTACGAGCAGTACTTC
v_call: TRBV28; j_call: TRBJ2-7; d_call: -; clone_size: -; cdr3_aa: CASSLRQAEQYF; cdr3_nt: TGTGCCAGCAGTTTAAGACAGGCCGAGCAGTACTTC
v_call: TRBV29-1; j_call: TRBJ2-1; d_call: TRBD1; clone_size: once; cdr3_aa: CSVDRGPYNEQFF; cdr3_nt: TGCAGCGTTGACAGGGGGCCATACAATGAGCAGTTCTTC
v_call: TRBV30; j_call: TRBJ1-5; d_call: -; clone_size: -; cdr3_aa: CAWSVGGVPQPQHF; cdr3_nt: TGTGCCTGGAGTGTAGGAGGTGTGCCTCAGCCCCAGCATTTT
v_call: TRBV4-1; j_call: TRBJ1-2; d_call: TRBD1; clone_size: -; cdr3_aa: CASSQDQTGGIYGYTF; cdr3_nt: TGCGCCAGCAGCCAAGACCAGACAGGGGGGATCTATGGCTACACCTTC
v_call: TRBV30; j_call: TRBJ1-2; d_call: -; clone_size: -; cdr3_aa: CAWSRRTAGYTF; cdr3_nt: TGTGCCTGGAGTCGTCGGACCGCCGGCTACACCTTC
v_call: TRBV9; j_call: TRBJ1-1; d_call: -; clone_size: few; cdr3_aa: CASSVQGNTEAFF; cdr3_nt: TGTGCCAGCAGCGTACAGGGGAACACTGAAGCTTTCTTT